This is a list of T cell receptor beta chains from one sample in a study of memory CD4+ T cells and cytomegalovirus serostatus. Clones were sequenced by immunoSEQ multiplex PCR, and TCRdb holds only the in-frame ones, with some missing. The table has 30,000 to 50,000 clones, over 60% seen once; the top ten hold 0.6% to 0.95%. The specimen was memory CD4+ T cells from blood. The receptor source for this set is an adult in good health and CMV-seronegative. Both conserved end residues are part of each CDR3. Fields, in order: clone size, V gene, D gene, J gene, CDR3 DNA, CDR3 protein. A D gene is named only where the DNA matches it firmly. Not every row has a clone size; where given, it reads once, few, many or a size class.

clone_size: .
v_call: TRBV2
d_call: .
j_call: TRBJ2-4
cdr3_nt: TGTGCCAGCAGTGCAGAGGGGGAGTCACCCATTCAGTACTTC
cdr3_aa: CASSAEGESPIQYF

clone_size: .
v_call: TRBV2
d_call: .
j_call: TRBJ2-2
cdr3_nt: TGTGCCAGCAGTTACAGGGACTCGGGCACCGGGGAGCTGTTTTTT
cdr3_aa: CASSYRDSGTGELFF

clone_size: few
v_call: TRBV25-1
d_call: TRBD1
j_call: TRBJ2-3
cdr3_nt: TGTGCCAGCAGTGACGACAGGGTCCGTAGCACAGATACGCAGTATTTT
cdr3_aa: CASSDDRVRSTDTQYF

clone_size: .
v_call: TRBV11-2
d_call: TRBD1
j_call: TRBJ2-6
cdr3_nt: TGTGCCAGCAGCTCCTATAGGGGGCCTGGGGCCAACGTCCTGACTTTC
cdr3_aa: CASSSYRGPGANVLTF

clone_size: .
v_call: TRBV5-1
d_call: TRBD1
j_call: TRBJ2-3
cdr3_nt: TGCGCCAGCAGCTCTACACCTTGGACAGGGGATCGCACAGATACGCAGTATTTT
cdr3_aa: CASSSTPWTGDRTDTQYF

clone_size: .
v_call: TRBV7-3
d_call: .
j_call: TRBJ2-5
cdr3_nt: TGTGCCAGCAGCTTCGGTAGCCAAGAGACCCAGTACTTC
cdr3_aa: CASSFGSQETQYF

clone_size: .
v_call: TRBV2
d_call: .
j_call: TRBJ1-2
cdr3_nt: TGTGCAAGGAGGGGCACCGGAATGGAACCTGATGTAGCTAACTATGGCTACACCTTC
cdr3_aa: CARRGTGMEPDVANYGYTF

clone_size: .
v_call: TRBV7-8
d_call: .
j_call: TRBJ1-5
cdr3_nt: TGTGCCAGCAGCTTTTCGAGCTCTAGCAATCAGCCCCAGCATTTT
cdr3_aa: CASSFSSSSNQPQHF

clone_size: .
v_call: TRBV7-9
d_call: .
j_call: TRBJ2-7
cdr3_nt: TGTGCCAGCAGCTTAGATGGGGGCCAGAATGCCGGCGAGCAGTACTTC
cdr3_aa: CASSLDGGQNAGEQYF

clone_size: .
v_call: TRBV7-6
d_call: .
j_call: TRBJ1-3
cdr3_nt: TGTGCCAGCAGCTATGGGAATTTCGGAAACACCATATATTTT
cdr3_aa: CASSYGNFGNTIYF

clone_size: .
v_call: TRBV5-1
d_call: .
j_call: TRBJ2-1
cdr3_nt: TGCGCCAGCAGCTTAGACTATCGGACAGACAATGAGCAGTTCTTC
cdr3_aa: CASSLDYRTDNEQFF

clone_size: .
v_call: TRBV7-3
d_call: TRBD2
j_call: TRBJ2-2
cdr3_nt: TGTGCCAGCAGCCCGGGAGGGGCCAGCACCGGGGAGCTGTTTTTT
cdr3_aa: CASSPGGASTGELFF

clone_size: .
v_call: TRBV27
d_call: .
j_call: TRBJ2-5
cdr3_nt: TGTGCCAGCAGTTTAAATAGGGGGGGGGACAGCCAAGAGACCCAGTACTTC
cdr3_aa: CASSLNRGGDSQETQYF

clone_size: .
v_call: TRBV5-4
d_call: .
j_call: TRBJ2-1
cdr3_nt: TGTGCCAGCAGCTTGATAGGATACTCCTACAATGAGCAGTTCTTC
cdr3_aa: CASSLIGYSYNEQFF

clone_size: .
v_call: TRBV15
d_call: .
j_call: TRBJ2-6
cdr3_nt: TGTGCCACCAGCAGAGATAGGCCTTCTGGGGCCAACGTCCTGACTTTC
cdr3_aa: CATSRDRPSGANVLTF

clone_size: .
v_call: TRBV6-1
d_call: .
j_call: TRBJ1-4
cdr3_nt: TGTGCCAGCAGTGAAGAAGCCGGGCGATCGAATGAAAAACTGTTTTTT
cdr3_aa: CASSEEAGRSNEKLFF